What follows are 31 T cell receptor beta chains derived from one specimen sequenced in a study of vaccination effects on CD4 cells after COVID-19 (dated by TCRdb to between 2021 and 2022). Their antigens are not known. In the ViraFEST assay, PBMC were stimulated with viral peptide pools, and TCR sequencing was then used to find antigen-specific CD4+ T cell clonotypes based on their expansion. After around eleven days of culture, CD4+ T cells were isolated with the EasySep CD4+ T cell isolation kit. Two doses of either the BNT162b2 or the mRNA-1273 mRNA SARS-CoV-2 vaccine were administered to participants. The library was generated by the immunoSEQ multiplex PCR assay. Entries here come from immuneACCESS through TCRdb and include only in-frame sequences with V and J called. Some clones fail to appear in such tables; in the studies checked, an unresolved V gene covers under half of the shortfall, and the cause of the remainder is unknown. Within this sample are more than 25,000 clones, with over 70% of them counted one time only. The ten largest clones add up to approximately 15% of the sample.

Material: CD4+ T cells from PBMCs cultured with HCoV-229E spike peptides, obtained after COVID-19 vaccination. According to the study, the label for this sample's cell subset or site signals: HCoV-229E spike overlapping peptide pool stimulation. The receptors shown here come from a human donor who received a COVID-19 vaccine.

DNA of the CDR3: TGTGCCATTAGTGCGGGGGCCGGGCGAGATACGCAGTATTTT. Translating it yields CAISAGAGRDTQYF. The rearrangement links TRBV5-4 to TRBJ2-3; D perhaps matches TRBD2 (7 bases). The CDR3 has 14 amino acids. Germline CDR1 and CDR2: SGHNT and YYREEE (reference sequence). V was pared by 9 bases and J by 5 bases, with 19 bases between.

This clone was counted a few times. The chain carries TRBV4-2 and TRBJ1-5, with TRBD1 matching over 7 bases. Germline loops: CDR1 LGHNA, CDR2 YNFKEQ. The CDR3 runs 15 residues. V gave up 3 bases and J gave up 5 bases; unmatched junction bases: 7. The CDR3 DNA sequence: TGTGCCAGCAGCCAGGCGGGACAGTCGGATCAGCCCCAGCATTTT. Its protein product is CASSQAGQSDQPQHF.

This chain connects TRBV5-1 to TRBJ1-1; 7 nucleotides line up with TRBD1. The length of the CDR3 is 15 residues. Per germline, CDR1 SGHRS and CDR2 YFSETQ. Germline trimming cut 3 bases from V and 3 bases from J; bases unmatched to any gene: 8. The CDR3 loop is CASSSRQGLYTEAFF. The CDR3 DNA is TGCGCCAGCAGCTCAAGACAGGGTTTGTACACTGAAGCTTTCTTT.

This clone has only a few counts. J is TRBJ1-6 and V is TRBV20-1, with TRBD1 identical over 9 bases. V shed 3 bases and J 6 bases; nucleotides not matched to a gene: 15. This CDR3 region has 18 residues. CDR1 DFQATT and CDR2 SNEGSKA come from the germline V gene (reference sequence). CDR3 in amino acids: CSASEGGQGWGLNSPLHF. CDR3 DNA: TGCAGTGCTAGTGAGGGGGGACAGGGCTGGGGGCTTAATTCACCCCTCCACTTT.

V is TRBV11-2 and J is TRBJ2-1; the match to TRBD2 covers 9 bases. The CDR3 has 17 amino acids. Germline V gene data show CDR1 as SGHAT and CDR2 as FQNNGV. Unmatched junction bases numbered 5, after V lost 1 base and J lost 1 base. Here the CDR3 DNA reads TGTGCCAGCAGCTTAGCGGTAGCGGGGGCTTCCTACAATGAGCAGTTCTTC. Residues: CASSLAVAGASYNEQFF.

The rearrangement links TRBV5-5 to TRBJ2-1; D remains unclear. This CDR3 comprises 13 residues. Trimming pared 4 bases from V and 4 bases from J, leaving 9 bases between. Germline CDR1 is SGHKS and CDR2 is YYEKEE (reference sequence). CDR3 DNA: TGTGCCAGCAGCACTGCTAGATACAATGAGCAGTTCTTC. This gives the protein CASSTARYNEQFF.

The J gene is TRBJ1-4, the V gene TRBV24-1; D might be TRBD1 (5 bases). This CDR3 comprises 13 residues. In germline, CDR1 is KGHDR, CDR2 SFDVKD. V was pared by 5 bases and J by 5 bases, with 8 bases between. Written as DNA, the CDR3 is TGTGCCACCAGTGCGGGGGGAAATGAAAAACTGTTTTTT. This gives the protein CATSAGGNEKLFF.

There are a few counts of this clone. The CDR3 loop reads CASRSDSEGFRQPQHF. The CDR3 nucleotides are TGTGCCAGCAGGTCCGACAGTGAAGGTTTTCGTCAGCCCCAGCATTTT. The chain links TRBV27 to TRBJ1-5; D might be TRBD1 (5 bases). The germline V gene encodes CDR1 MNHEY and CDR2 SMNVEV (reference sequence). CDR3 length equals 16 residues. V was cut by 6 bases and J by 6 bases, with 21 bases left in between.

The rearrangement links TRBV11-2 to TRBJ2-3, with unresolved D. The CDR3 spans 16 residues. Between the trimmed V and J ends, which lost 1 base and 3 bases, there was a span of 14 bases. Germline values: CDR1 SGHAT, CDR2 FQNNGV. The CDR3 here is CASSLGDWIVTDTQYF. The CDR3 nucleotides read TGTGCCAGCAGCTTAGGGGATTGGATTGTGACAGATACGCAGTATTTT.

V usage is TRBV12-1 and J usage is TRBJ2-3; TRBD2 is the table's D call and was not checked against the DNA. TRBV12-1 is labeled a pseudogene. This CDR3 region has 16 residues. For the CDR3, the DNA is TGTGCCAGCAGCCATTACCTAACTAGCCTCACAGATACGCAGTATTTT. This sequence encodes CASSHYLTSLTDTQYF.

The gene calls are TRBV28 and TRBJ2-1; 11 bases fit TRBD1. The germline gives CDR1 MDHEN, CDR2 SYDVKM. CDR3 length: 14 residues. The V and J ends lost 6 bases and 10 bases, in that order; junction bases with no gene match: 8. The CDR3 here is CASRLGGQGGEQFF. The DNA for the CDR3 is TGTGCCAGCAGATTAGGGGGACAGGGGGGAGAGCAGTTCTTC. The full variable domain, completed using reference TRBV28 and TRBJ2-1, is DVKVTQSSRYLVKRTGEKVFLECVQDMDHENMFWYRQDPGLGLRLIYFSYDVKMKEKGDIPEGYSVSREKKERFSLILESASTNQTSMYLCASRLGGQGGEQFFGPGTRLTVL.

This rearrangement joins TRBV10-2 to TRBJ2-5, with TRBD2 identical over 13 bases. J lost 5 bases, V lost 3 bases, and 3 bases had no gene match. The CDR3 sequence is 15 residues long. Per the germline V gene, CDR1 is WSHSY and CDR2 is SAAADI. This chain's CDR3 is CASSDTSGGEETQYF. The CDR3 coding sequence is TGCGCCAGCAGTGATACTAGCGGGGGGGAGGAGACCCAGTACTTC.

This chain connects TRBV7-7 to TRBJ1-3; 7 bases fit TRBD1. The V gene end was trimmed by 5 bases and the J gene end by 3 bases; junction bases not matched to a gene: 10. Germline CDR1 reads SSHAT; CDR2 reads FNYEAQ (reference sequence). The CDR3 extends over 16 amino acids. The CDR3, as DNA: TGTGCCAGCAGCCAGGGGGGTCCTGTGGGTGGAAACACCATATATTTT. Amino acids: CASSQGGPVGGNTIYF.

The chain is built from TRBV2 and TRBJ1-5; 7 bases line up with TRBD1. This CDR3 is built from 15 residues. Unmatched junction bases numbered 8, after V lost 6 bases and J lost 3 bases. Germline CDR1 SNHLY, CDR2 FYNNEI. The CDR3 sequence: CASSGGDSHNQPQHF. In DNA, the CDR3 is TGTGCCAGCAGCGGGGGGGACAGCCACAATCAGCCCCAGCATTTT.

In DNA, the CDR3 is TGTGCCATCAGTCAGGGAGGCAATCAGCCCCAGCATTTT. Translating gives CAISQGGNQPQHF. The chain uses TRBV10-3 and TRBJ1-5, with TRBD1 as a possible D gene (5 bases). V dropped 5 bases and J dropped 2 bases, with 7 bases sitting between them. Germline V lookup: CDR1 ENHRY, CDR2 SYGVKD. This CDR3 region has 13 residues.

The chain recombines TRBV2 with TRBJ1-5, with a tentative D call TRBD1 (5 bases). CDR3 length equals 13 residues. The germline V gene encodes CDR1 SNHLY and CDR2 FYNNEI. The V gene lost 6 bases and the J gene lost 6 bases, with 12 bases spanning the gap. The chain's CDR3 is CASRGEQFQPQHF. DNA of the CDR3: TGTGCCAGCAGGGGGGAGCAGTTTCAGCCCCAGCATTTT.

V and J are TRBV10-2 and TRBJ2-1; perhaps TRBD2 as D (5 bases). Germline-derived CDR1 and CDR2 are WSHSY and SAAADI. The V end was cut by 0 bases, the J end by 5 bases, with 20 bases between. CDR3 length: 18 residues. The CDR3 bases are TGCGCCAGCAGTGAGTCGATCGTATCAGTGAGGGTACACAATGAGCAGTTCTTC. Translation gives CASSESIVSVRVHNEQFF.

This clone was counted a few times. The chain has TRBV19 and TRBJ1-5; D may be TRBD1 (6 bases). Germline assignment: CDR1 LNHDA and CDR2 SQIVND (reference sequence). CDR3 length: 14 residues. Deletions cut 5 bases from V and 4 bases from J, with 12 bases between. As DNA, the CDR3 is TGTGCCAGTAGTCAAAGGGACATAAATCAGCCCCAGCATTTT. Translating gives CASSQRDINQPQHF.

The chain uses TRBV7-2 and TRBJ1-1, with TRBD1 as a possible D gene (5 bases). Germline V gene lookup returns CDR1 SGHTA and CDR2 FQGNSA. Trimming cost V 5 bases and J 4 bases, with 14 bases left between them. The CDR3 runs to 14 residues. The CDR3 loop is CASSPQGGSTEAFF. In nucleotides, the CDR3 is TGTGCCAGCAGCCCGCAGGGCGGGAGCACTGAAGCTTTCTTT.

The chain has TRBV5-1 and TRBJ2-5; D remains unclear. Germline loops: CDR1 SGHRS, CDR2 YFSETQ. V lost 0 bases, J lost 2 bases, and 14 bases lay in between. The CDR3 runs 16 residues. CDR3 coding DNA: TGCGCCAGCAGCTTGGGGTCGAATGGGGAACAAGAGACCCAGTACTTC. As protein: CASSLGSNGEQETQYF. The complete variable domain, with remaining parts taken from reference TRBV5-1 and TRBJ2-5, reads KAGVTQTPRYLIKTRGQQVTLSCSPISGHRSVSWYQQTPGQGLQFLFEYFSETQRNKGNFPGRFSGRQFSNSRSEMNVSTLELGDSALYLCASSLGSNGEQETQYFGPGTRLLVL.

In its sample, this clone was seen a few times. This sequence joins TRBV2 and TRBJ2-3, with D uncertain. V was shortened by 7 bases and J by 2 bases, with 10 bases between the two germline ends. Looked up from germline, CDR1 is SNHLY and CDR2 is FYNNEI. CDR3 length: 13 amino acids. The CDR3 DNA is TGTGCCAGCACCGGAAGGTTCACAGATACGCAGTATTTT. Translated: CASTGRFTDTQYF.

The chain is built from TRBV5-1 and TRBJ2-7; D is uncertain. Trimming shortened V by 0 bases and J by 3 bases, and 7 bases separated the two germline ends. In germline, CDR1 is SGHRS, CDR2 YFSETQ. This CDR3 comprises 13 residues. The CDR3 region is CASSLGTNYEQYF. DNA of the CDR3: TGCGCCAGCAGCTTGGGGACCAACTACGAGCAGTACTTC.

V usage is TRBV30 and J usage is TRBJ1-2, with D unresolved. CDR1 and CDR2 from the germline V gene are GTSNPN and SVGIG (reference sequence). Trimming pared 0 bases from V and 0 bases from J, leaving 32 bases between. The CDR3 extends over 22 amino acids. The CDR3 is CAWSVSLWTAGSNDLTNYGYTF. CDR3 DNA: TGTGCCTGGAGTGTAAGTTTATGGACGGCTGGTTCGAACGATCTAACTAACTATGGCTACACCTTC.

This sequence joins TRBV27 and TRBJ2-7; D may correspond to TRBD1 or TRBD2 (5 bases each). This CDR3 is built from 14 residues. From germline, CDR1 is MNHEY and CDR2 SMNVEV (reference sequence). Trimming cost V 8 bases and J 0 bases, with 14 bases left between them. This CDR3 is CASGDSGSSYEQYF. The CDR3 coding sequence is TGTGCCAGCGGAGACAGCGGTAGCTCCTACGAGCAGTACTTC.

This chain joins TRBV6-6 and TRBJ1-3; D ambiguous. The CDR3 spans 13 residues. CDR1 MNHNY and CDR2 SVGAGI come from the germline V gene (reference sequence). The ends were cut back, 4 bases at V and 4 bases at J, with 8 bases in the middle. DNA of the CDR3: TGTGCCAGCAGTTCCATGAGGGGAAACACCATATATTTT. Protein: CASSSMRGNTIYF.

The genes are TRBV4-2 and TRBJ2-1, with TRBD2 matching over 9 bases. Germline CDR1 reads LGHNA; CDR2 reads YNFKEQ. V shed 0 bases, J shed 7 bases, and the junction held 7 bases outside the gene matches. The CDR3 consists of 16 residues. The chain's CDR3 is CASSQDTTSGRNEQFF. The CDR3 DNA is TGTGCCAGCAGCCAAGACACGACTAGCGGAAGGAATGAGCAGTTCTTC.

The chain combines TRBV29-1 with TRBJ2-1, with TRBD2 matching 9 bases. J lost 7 bases, V lost 5 bases, and 9 bases had no gene match. There are 14 residues in the CDR3. Germline V gene lookup returns CDR1 SQVTM and CDR2 ANQGSEA. In nucleotides, the CDR3 is TGCAGCGTTATATCCGGACTAGCGCGGAATGAGCAGTTCTTC. The encoded protein is CSVISGLARNEQFF.

The rearrangement joins TRBV7-8 to TRBJ1-5, with D perhaps matching TRBD1 (5 bases). Deletions cut 1 base from V and 5 bases from J, with 15 bases between. There are 16 residues in the CDR3. CDR1 is SGHVS and CDR2 is FQNEAQ in the germline V gene. The DNA of the CDR3 is TGTGCCAGCAGCTTAGTTGGTGGGGGTAGAGATCAGCCCCAGCATTTT. Translation: CASSLVGGGRDQPQHF.

The CDR3 nucleotides are TGTGCCAGCAGCAAAGGTGGGGGCCAGGGGGCCAACGTCCTGACTTTC. Amino acid sequence: CASSKGGGQGANVLTF. This chain joins TRBV21-1 and TRBJ2-6; the DNA was not used to check the table's D call, TRBD1. TRBV21-1 is annotated as a pseudogene. The CDR3 consists of 16 residues.

This chain joins TRBV12-3 or TRBV12-4 and TRBJ1-5; unclear D gene. The CDR3 totals 12 residues. V was shortened by 3 bases and J by 6 bases, with 6 bases between the two germline ends. In DNA form, the CDR3 reads TGTGCCAGCAGTTTTTTCGGTCAGCCCCAGCATTTT. Translated, it gives CASSFFGQPQHF.

The V gene is TRBV24-1, the J gene TRBJ2-1, with 9 bases matching TRBD1. The V gene end was trimmed by 3 bases and the J gene end by 1 base; junction bases not matched to a gene: 6. Germline CDR1 is KGHDR and CDR2 is SFDVKD. The CDR3 extends over 17 amino acids. CDR3 sequence (DNA): TGTGCCACCAGTGATAGGAGGGGACAGGGTTCCTACAATGAGCAGTTCTTC. Its protein is CATSDRRGQGSYNEQFF.